The 32 T cell receptor beta chains below come from one sample, sequenced in a study of cytomegalovirus exposure and HLA in healthy donors. Both 60 Vbeta primers and 13 Jbeta primers went into the PCR. Generated by immunoSEQ multiplex PCR, the TCRdb table keeps only in-frame clones and is missing some. This sample yields 200,000 or so clones, of which 75% to 85% are seen a single time; around 2% belongs to the top ten. The specimen was PBMCs. The receptors come from a woman younger than 35 in good health and CMV-seropositive.

The chain is built from TRBV15 and TRBJ1-2; D is ambiguous. Germline CDR1 LNHNV, CDR2 YYDKDF (reference sequence). The CDR3 contains 12 residues. The V gene lost 0 bases and the J gene lost 8 bases, with 7 bases spanning the gap. The CDR3 DNA reads TGTGCCACCAGCAGAGACAGTTGGGGCTACACCTTC. It is translated as CATSRDSWGYTF.

The chain combines TRBV18 with TRBJ1-1; D unresolved. Germline V gives CDR1 KGHSH, CDR2 LQKENI. The length of the CDR3 is 15 residues. The V end lost 5 bases, the J end lost 0 bases, and 13 bases lay between the germline ends. CDR3 in DNA: TGTGCCAGCTCAGATCGGGGTCAGATGAACACTGAAGCTTTCTTT. Protein: CASSDRGQMNTEAFF.

V gene TRBV4-1 combines with J gene TRBJ2-7; possible D gene TRBD2, 6 bases. The germline V and J ends were trimmed by 0 bases and 0 bases, with 12 bases remaining between them. Per the germline V gene, CDR1 is MGHRA and CDR2 is YSYEKL. The CDR3 covers 16 residues. CDR3 sequence: CASSQECGDSSYEQYV. The CDR3 DNA is TGCGCCAGCAGCCAAGAGTGCGGGGATAGCTCCTACGAGCAGTACGTC.

J is TRBJ1-4 and V is TRBV28; tentatively, D is TRBD1 (5 bases). Trimming pared 3 bases from V and 3 bases from J, leaving 14 bases between. Germline V gene lookup returns CDR1 MDHEN and CDR2 SYDVKM. The CDR3 has 16 amino acids. The CDR3 DNA is TGTGCCAGCAGTTTTAACCGCAGGGCACCTAATGAAAAACTGTTTTTT. Its translation is CASSFNRRAPNEKLFF.

The V call is TRBV4-1, the J call TRBJ1-5, with D tentatively TRBD1 (5 bases). Germline CDR1 reads MGHRA; CDR2 reads YSYEKL. Trimming stripped 2 bases from V and 6 bases from J, with 20 bases between. This CDR3 region has 17 residues. In nucleotides, the CDR3 is TGCGCCAGCAGCCAATCTTCTCTTCGGGGGTTGAGTCAGCCCCAGCATTTT. Translation gives CASSQSSLRGLSQPQHF.

The genes are TRBV7-9 and TRBJ1-1, with D hard to call. Trimming removed 1 base at V and 8 bases at J, with 14 bases between. The CDR3 has 14 residues. Germline-derived CDR1 and CDR2 are SEHNR and FQNEAQ (reference sequence). CDR3 protein: CASSLVVKDYEAFF. The CDR3 bases are TGTGCCAGCAGCTTAGTGGTGAAGGACTACGAAGCTTTCTTT.

This rearrangement joins TRBV6-1 to TRBJ1-3; tentative D call: TRBD1 (5 bases). V lost 5 bases and J lost 4, with 9 bases in between. Germline CDR1 reads MNHNS; CDR2 reads SASEGT. CDR3 length: 13 residues. The CDR3 reads CASSRDSGNTIYF. CDR3 bases: TGTGCCAGCAGTAGAGACAGCGGAAACACCATATATTTT.

To note about this clone: A junction end diverges from the germline sequence, so it may reflect a read error. This chain connects TRBV19 to TRBJ2-4, with 9 positions matching TRBD1. Looked up from germline, CDR1 is LNHDA and CDR2 is SQIVND (reference sequence). The CDR3 is 13 amino acids. In DNA, the CDR3 is TGTGCCAGTAGGATGACAGGGGGTAACAGTCAGTACTTC. Its translation: CASRMTGGNSQYF.

This clone has a handful of counts. The V gene is TRBV9, the J gene TRBJ2-3, with TRBD2 matching 10 bases. Trimming removed 0 bases from V and 1 base from J; junction bases left unmatched: 5. The V gene's germline CDR1 is SGDLS and CDR2 YYNGEE. The CDR3 length is 17 residues. CDR3 coding DNA: TGTGCCAGCAGCGTAGCAGACGGACTAGCGGGCACAGATACGCAGTATTTT. Protein: CASSVADGLAGTDTQYF.

The J gene is TRBJ2-1, the V gene TRBV6-1, with D possibly matching TRBD2 (6 bases). This CDR3 region has 12 residues. The germline V and J ends were trimmed by 8 bases and 10 bases, with 15 bases remaining between them. Germline CDR1 reads MNHNS; CDR2 reads SASEGT. The CDR3 sequence: CASRGASAEQFF. For the CDR3, the DNA is TGTGCCAGCCGCGGTGCTAGCGCCGAGCAGTTCTTC.

The count of this clone is one. The chain combines TRBV7-9 with TRBJ2-5; possible D gene TRBD1, 5 bases. This CDR3 comprises 14 residues. Germline loops: CDR1 SEHNR, CDR2 FQNEAQ (reference sequence). V was trimmed by 1 base and J by 2 bases, leaving 8 bases between them. The CDR3 reads CASSLGRAQETQYF. DNA of the CDR3: TGTGCCAGCAGCTTAGGCAGGGCACAAGAGACCCAGTACTTC.

The rearrangement joins TRBV5-6 to TRBJ2-5, with 8 bases fitting TRBD2. The CDR3 runs 15 residues. Germline CDR1 and CDR2: SGHDT and YYEEEE. Trimming took 4 bases from V and 3 from J; bases not matched to a gene: 8. This chain's CDR3 is CASSGPGLGEETQYF. Here the CDR3 DNA reads TGTGCCAGCAGCGGGCCGGGACTAGGGGAAGAGACCCAGTACTTC.

This clone has just a few counts. V is TRBV6-5 and J is TRBJ1-2; weak D call: TRBD1 (6 bases). CDR1 is MNHEY, CDR2 SVGAGI, per germline. This CDR3 comprises 11 residues. V lost 6 bases and J lost 8, with 10 bases in between. CDR3 sequence: CASSQGMGYTF. The CDR3 coding sequence is TGTGCCAGCAGCCAGGGGATGGGCTACACCTTC.

The V call is TRBV6-6, the J call TRBJ1-2; no reliable D call. Trimming removed 6 bases from V and 3 bases from J, with 17 bases in between. Looked up from germline, CDR1 is MNHNY and CDR2 is SVGAGI (reference sequence). CDR3 length equals 15 residues. CDR3 in DNA: TGTGCCAGCAGCCAGACTATCGGTGGGGACTATGGCTACACCTTC. Protein: CASSQTIGGDYGYTF.

The chain employs TRBV18 and TRBJ2-5; TRBD2 aligns across 7 bases. CDR3 size: 15 residues. Germline V gene sequence: CDR1 KGHSH, CDR2 LQKENI. J gave up 5 bases and V 6 bases, and 12 bases lay outside the gene matches. Written as DNA, the CDR3 is TGTGCCAGCTCGACGGGGAGGGTCCGGATCGAGACCCAGTACTTC. It specifies CASSTGRVRIETQYF.

The rearrangement links TRBV5-4 to TRBJ2-7; 7 bases are shared with TRBD1. This CDR3 comprises 14 residues. The J segment lost 10 bases and the V segment lost 5 bases, leaving 15 bases of the junction unmatched. Germline loops: CDR1 SGHNT, CDR2 YYREEE (reference sequence). CDR3 DNA: TGTGCCAGCAGTGATCCGGGACAGAGTACGAATCAGTACTTC. Translating gives CASSDPGQSTNQYF.

The chain is built from TRBV30 and TRBJ1-5; 7 bases agree with TRBD1. The germline V gene encodes CDR1 GTSNPN and CDR2 SVGIG (reference sequence). The CDR3 extends over 14 amino acids. Germline trimming cut 0 bases from V and 6 bases from J; bases unmatched to any gene: 5. The CDR3 region is CAWSVVGGSQPQHF. DNA of the CDR3: TGTGCCTGGAGTGTTGTAGGGGGCAGTCAGCCCCAGCATTTT.

J is TRBJ1-5 and V is TRBV28, with D tentatively TRBD1 (5 bases). The CDR3 runs 13 residues. The germline gives CDR1 MDHEN, CDR2 SYDVKM. With 8 bases removed from V and 3 bases from J, the gap between germline ends came to 11 bases. CDR3 region: CASCQDNNQPQHF. Written as DNA, the CDR3 is TGTGCCAGCTGCCAGGACAACAATCAGCCCCAGCATTTT.

The table lists this clone with a few counts. The chain combines TRBV30 with TRBJ1-2; D not certain. Trimming left V 0 bases short and J 6 bases short, with 11 bases between. The CDR3 contains 13 residues. The germline V gene has CDR1 GTSNPN and CDR2 SVGIG (reference sequence). The CDR3 here is CAWSVSSTNGYTF. CDR3 sequence (DNA): TGTGCCTGGAGTGTATCTTCTACGAATGGCTACACCTTC.

A single count supports this clone. The chain has TRBV5-6 and TRBJ2-3; D is possibly TRBD2 (5 bases). The CDR3 totals 16 residues. The germline CDR1 and CDR2 sequences are SGHDT and YYEEEE. Trimming removed 2 bases from V and 0 bases from J, with 13 bases in between. The CDR3 here is CASSFGVSPSTDTQYF. CDR3 nucleotides: TGTGCCAGCAGCTTCGGGGTCAGCCCTAGCACAGATACGCAGTATTTT.

With respect to this clone: At one of its ends the junction is not consistent with the germline gene, which may arise from a read error. The gene calls are TRBV5-5 and TRBJ2-2; D may be TRBD2 (5 bases). Germline values: CDR1 SGHKS, CDR2 YYEKEE (reference sequence). The CDR3 is 16 residues long. The CDR3 region is CASSLGWAVNTGELLF. The CDR3 DNA follows: TGTGCCAGCAGCTTGGGGTGGGCTGTGAACACCGGGGAGCTGCTTTTT.

The chain carries TRBV7-9 and TRBJ1-1; perhaps TRBD1 as D (6 bases). The CDR3 extends over 14 amino acids. Germline V gene sequence: CDR1 SEHNR, CDR2 FQNEAQ (reference sequence). V was trimmed by 3 bases and J by 2 bases, leaving 10 bases between them. CDR3 coding DNA: TGTGCCAGCAGCTTGGGACATCCTAACACTGAAGCTTTCTTT. It codes for CASSLGHPNTEAFF.

The chain employs TRBV2 and TRBJ2-7; TRBD1 matches at 7 bases. After removal of 4 bases from V and 5 bases from J, the junction contained 2 bases not matched to a gene. Per germline, CDR1 SNHLY and CDR2 FYNNEI. This CDR3 is 12 amino acids long. This CDR3 is CASSGGGHEQYF. As DNA, the CDR3 is TGTGCCAGCAGTGGAGGGGGCCACGAGCAGTACTTC.

The sample holds one count of this clone. The chain joins TRBV5-1 to TRBJ2-5; no clear D. This CDR3 comprises 14 residues. Trimming shortened V by 4 bases and J by 4 bases, and 14 bases separated the two germline ends. The germline gives CDR1 SGHRS, CDR2 YFSETQ. The chain's CDR3 is CASSPQRTSETQYF. The CDR3 DNA is TGCGCCAGCAGCCCGCAGCGAACCTCAGAGACCCAGTACTTC.

The rearrangement joins TRBV4-1 to TRBJ2-1; 12 bases are shared with TRBD2. The CDR3 spans 17 residues. After removal of 1 base from V and 5 bases from J, the junction contained 6 bases not matched to a gene. Per the germline V gene, CDR1 is MGHRA and CDR2 is YSYEKL. CDR3 DNA: TGCGCCAGCAGCCAAGTTCTAAGACTAGCGGGGGACAATGAGCAGTTCTTC. Protein product: CASSQVLRLAGDNEQFF.

The J gene is TRBJ1-2, the V gene TRBV16, with TRBD1 matching 9 bases. From germline, CDR1 is KGHSY and CDR2 FQNENV. V shed 4 bases, J shed 4 bases, and the junction held 10 bases outside the gene matches. This CDR3 has 16 amino acids. CDR3 nucleotides: TGTGCCAGCAGCCCATCTGTGGGGACAGGGCTCTATGGCTACACCTTC. Protein product: CASSPSVGTGLYGYTF.

The chain is built from TRBV11-3 and TRBJ1-4, with TRBD1 matching over 8 bases. This CDR3 comprises 14 residues. V shed 3 bases, J shed 8 bases, and the junction held 5 bases outside the gene matches. Looked up from germline, CDR1 is SGHNT and CDR2 is YENEEA. The CDR3 protein is CASSLGTGDEKLFF. The DNA for the CDR3 is TGTGCCAGCAGCTTGGGGACAGGAGACGAAAAACTGTTTTTT.

The chain carries TRBV2 and TRBJ2-7; 10 bases fit TRBD2. Germline CDR1 reads SNHLY; CDR2 reads FYNNEI. The junction had 11 bases not matched to a gene; V was cut back by 7 bases and J by 5 bases. This CDR3 contains 15 residues. Written as DNA, the CDR3 is TGTGCCAGCACCCCGGGGACTAGCGTGAGCCACGAGCAGTACTTC. Protein product: CASTPGTSVSHEQYF.

V is TRBV19 and J is TRBJ2-7; tentatively, D is TRBD2 (5 bases). Trimming stripped 4 bases from V and 2 bases from J, with 15 bases between. The CDR3 runs 15 residues. CDR1 and CDR2 (germline): LNHDA, SQIVND (reference sequence). The CDR3 nucleotides are TGTGCCAGTAGTAAGAGGGCGGACCTCCCCTACGAGCAGTACTTC. Residues: CASSKRADLPYEQYF. The full variable domain, rest sourced from reference TRBV19 and TRBJ2-7, is DGGITQSPKYLFRKEGQNVTLSCEQNLNHDAMYWYRQDPGQGLRLIYYSQIVNDFQKGDIAEGYSVSREKKESFPLTVTSAQKNPTAFYLCASSKRADLPYEQYFGPGTRLTVT.

The chain carries TRBV5-1 and TRBJ2-5, with D possibly matching TRBD2 (5 bases). Per the germline V gene, CDR1 is SGHRS and CDR2 is YFSETQ. The CDR3 is made up of 15 amino acids. The germline V and J ends were trimmed by 0 bases and 5 bases, with 14 bases remaining between them. The DNA for the CDR3 is TGCGCCAGCAGCTTGGCTAGCACCGGTGGGGAGACCCAGTACTTC. This encodes CASSLASTGGETQYF.

The gene calls are TRBV19 and TRBJ2-5; tentative D call: TRBD1 (5 bases). The CDR3 has 13 residues. Germline values: CDR1 LNHDA, CDR2 SQIVND (reference sequence). Trimming removed 4 bases from V and 1 base from J, with 7 bases in between. CDR3 in DNA: TGTGCCAGTAGTACAGACAGCCAAGAGACCCAGTACTTC. Protein: CASSTDSQETQYF. Together with reference TRBV19 and TRBJ2-5, the CDR3 gives the full variable domain: DGGITQSPKYLFRKEGQNVTLSCEQNLNHDAMYWYRQDPGQGLRLIYYSQIVNDFQKGDIAEGYSVSREKKESFPLTVTSAQKNPTAFYLCASSTDSQETQYFGPGTRLLVL.

The chain employs TRBV7-6 and TRBJ2-5; D call uncertain. The CDR3 loop spans 15 amino acids. Germline CDR1 SGHVS, CDR2 FNYEAQ. The germline V and J ends were trimmed by 0 bases and 5 bases, with 13 bases remaining between them. The CDR3 sequence: CASSLASRSWETQYF. The CDR3 DNA reads TGTGCCAGCAGCTTAGCGTCGAGGAGTTGGGAGACCCAGTACTTC.